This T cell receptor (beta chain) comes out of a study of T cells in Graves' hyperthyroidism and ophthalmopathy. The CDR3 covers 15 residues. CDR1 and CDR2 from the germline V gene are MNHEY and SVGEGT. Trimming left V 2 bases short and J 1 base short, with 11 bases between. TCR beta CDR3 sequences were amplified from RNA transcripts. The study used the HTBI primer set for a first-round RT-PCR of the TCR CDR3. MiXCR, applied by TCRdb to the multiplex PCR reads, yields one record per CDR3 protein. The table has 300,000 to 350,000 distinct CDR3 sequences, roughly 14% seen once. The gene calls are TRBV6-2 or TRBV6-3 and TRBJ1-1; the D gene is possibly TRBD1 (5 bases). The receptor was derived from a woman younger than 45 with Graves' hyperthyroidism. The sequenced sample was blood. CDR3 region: CASSYPSGRNTEAFF. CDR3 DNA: TGTGCCAGCAGTTACCCCTCAGGGAGGAACACTGAAGCTTTCTTT.